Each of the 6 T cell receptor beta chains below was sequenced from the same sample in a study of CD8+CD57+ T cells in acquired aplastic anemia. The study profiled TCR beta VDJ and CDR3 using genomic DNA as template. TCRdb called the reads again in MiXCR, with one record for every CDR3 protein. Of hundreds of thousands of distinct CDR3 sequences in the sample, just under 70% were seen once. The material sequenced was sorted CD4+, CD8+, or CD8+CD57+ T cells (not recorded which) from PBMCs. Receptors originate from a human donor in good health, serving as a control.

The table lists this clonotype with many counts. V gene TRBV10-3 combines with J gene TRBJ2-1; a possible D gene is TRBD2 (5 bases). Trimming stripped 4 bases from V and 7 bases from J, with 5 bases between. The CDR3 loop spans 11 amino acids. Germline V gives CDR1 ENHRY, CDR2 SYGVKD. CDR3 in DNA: TGTGCCATCAGTGCGGGAAATGAGCAGTTCTTC. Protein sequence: CAISAGNEQFF.

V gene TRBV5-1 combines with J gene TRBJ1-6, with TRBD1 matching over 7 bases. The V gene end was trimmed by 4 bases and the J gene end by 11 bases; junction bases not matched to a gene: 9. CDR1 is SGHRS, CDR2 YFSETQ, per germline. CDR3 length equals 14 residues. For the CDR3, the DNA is TGCGCCAGCAGCCAAGTCCGGGACAGTACACCCCTCCACTTT. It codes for CASSQVRDSTPLHF.

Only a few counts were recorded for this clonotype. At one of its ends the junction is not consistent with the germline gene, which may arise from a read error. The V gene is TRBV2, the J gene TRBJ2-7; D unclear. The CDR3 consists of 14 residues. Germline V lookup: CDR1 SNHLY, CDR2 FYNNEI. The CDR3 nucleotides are TGTGCCAGCAGTGCTGGCGTACTCTCCCACGAGCAGTACTTC. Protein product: CASSAGVLSHEQYF.

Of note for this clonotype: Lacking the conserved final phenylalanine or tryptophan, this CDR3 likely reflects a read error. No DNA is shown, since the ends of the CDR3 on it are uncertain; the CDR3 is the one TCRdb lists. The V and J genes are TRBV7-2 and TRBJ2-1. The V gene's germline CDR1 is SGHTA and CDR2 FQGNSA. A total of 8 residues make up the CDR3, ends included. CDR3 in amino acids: CASSLVRS.

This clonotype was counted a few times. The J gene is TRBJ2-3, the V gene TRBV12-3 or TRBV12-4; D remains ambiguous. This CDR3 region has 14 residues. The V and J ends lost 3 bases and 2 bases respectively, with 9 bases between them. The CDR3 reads CASSFGGHTDTQYF. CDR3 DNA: TGTGCCAGCAGTTTTGGCGGCCACACAGATACGCAGTATTTT.

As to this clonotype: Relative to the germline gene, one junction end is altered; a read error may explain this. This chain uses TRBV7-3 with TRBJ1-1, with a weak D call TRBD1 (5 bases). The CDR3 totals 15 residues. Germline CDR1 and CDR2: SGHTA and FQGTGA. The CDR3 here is CASRVNRRENPETFF. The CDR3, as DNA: TGTGCCAGCAGAGTTAACAGGCGGGAAAACCCTGAAACTTTCTTT.